A single sample gave rise to the 12 T cell receptor beta chains below, sequenced in a study of control samples from healthy donors and cancer patients. Clones were read by immunoSEQ multiplex PCR, and TCRdb kept only the in-frame ones, dropping some. The table has 200,000 to 250,000 clones, roughly 94% seen once. Sequencing was done on a sample of blood. The receptor source for this set is a man aged 50 to 59 in good health.

V usage is TRBV20-1 and J usage is TRBJ1-2; D unresolved. Germline V CDR1 and CDR2: DFQATT, SNEGSKA (reference sequence). Trimming removed 4 bases at V and 8 bases at J, with 11 bases between. The CDR3 is 11 amino acids. In DNA, the CDR3 is TGCAGTGCTAATCGGGTGGGAGGCTACACCTTC. Encoded protein: CSANRVGGYTF.

The chain recombines TRBV28 with TRBJ2-2; 11 bases are shared with TRBD2. Germline V gives CDR1 MDHEN, CDR2 SYDVKM. The CDR3 has 16 residues. V trimming: 6 bases; J trimming: 7 bases; junction bases outside the gene matches: 10. CDR3 bases: TGTGCCAGCAGCAGAATAGCGGGGGGGCCCGTCGGGGAGCTGTTTTTT. The encoded protein is CASSRIAGGPVGELFF.

V usage is TRBV7-2 and J usage is TRBJ2-5; D ambiguous. The CDR3 sequence is 13 residues long. CDR1 SGHTA and CDR2 FQGNSA come from the germline V gene. Trimming pared 1 base from V and 7 bases from J, leaving 10 bases between. The CDR3 DNA is TGTGCCAGCAGCTTAGGTCCCGAACGGACCCAGTACTTC. It encodes CASSLGPERTQYF.

CDR3 nucleotide sequence: TGTGCCAGCAGCCCGAGCTCCTACGAGCAGTACTTC. Amino acids: CASSPSSYEQYF. The genes are TRBV6-6 and TRBJ2-7; D gene uncertain. V lost 6 bases and J 0 bases, leaving 6 bases between the germline ends. Germline-derived CDR1 and CDR2 are MNHNY and SVGAGI (reference sequence). CDR3 length: 12 residues.

This clone was observed a few times. This chain connects TRBV29-1 to TRBJ2-7, with a possible D match to TRBD1 (6 bases). The V and J ends lost 3 bases and 6 bases respectively, with 12 bases between them. Germline CDR1 SQVTM, CDR2 ANQGSEA. CDR3 length: 12 amino acids. The CDR3 DNA follows: TGCAGCGTTGACAATGGGGGCGGCGAGCAGTACTTC. It codes for CSVDNGGGEQYF.

The CDR3 bases are TGTGCCAGCAGTTCCCGGGCCACAGCTTACGAGCAGTACGTC. Translating gives CASSSRATAYEQYV. The rearrangement joins TRBV6-5 to TRBJ2-7, with no clear D. This CDR3 region has 14 residues. V was trimmed by 4 bases and J by 4 bases, leaving 14 bases between them. Germline loops: CDR1 MNHEY, CDR2 SVGAGI.

The J gene is TRBJ2-2, the V gene TRBV28, with D possibly being TRBD1 or TRBD2 (5 bases each). CDR3 length: 13 amino acids. The germline V gene has CDR1 MDHEN and CDR2 SYDVKM. V was cut by 11 bases and J by 0 bases, with 10 bases left in between. CDR3 DNA: TGTGCCTCAGAGGGGTCGAACACCGGGGAGCTGTTTTTT. It is translated as CASEGSNTGELFF.

The V call is TRBV29-1, the J call TRBJ1-2; TRBD1 agrees at 9 bases. With V trimmed by 6 bases and J by 7 bases, 6 bases remained unmatched. The CDR3 is 12 residues long. Germline V gene data show CDR1 as SQVTM and CDR2 as ANQGSEA. The CDR3, as DNA: TGCAGCGTGATACAGGGGGCGCGTGGCTACACCTTC. This gives the protein CSVIQGARGYTF.

J is TRBJ2-5 and V is TRBV29-1; D gene uncertain. The length of the CDR3 is 13 residues. In germline, CDR1 is SQVTM, CDR2 ANQGSEA. Deletions cut 0 bases from V and 6 bases from J, with 11 bases between. CDR3 sequence: CSVEDGGRKTQYF. The CDR3 DNA follows: TGCAGCGTTGAAGATGGTGGGCGAAAGACCCAGTACTTC.

This clone came up a few times. The chain employs TRBV6-6 and TRBJ1-1, with TRBD1 matching 7 bases. The ends lost 4 bases at V and 3 bases at J; junction bases unmatched: 2. Germline CDR1 is MNHNY and CDR2 is SVGAGI (reference sequence). The CDR3 covers 13 residues. This CDR3 reads CASSSDRYTEAFF. CDR3 in DNA: TGTGCCAGCAGTTCGGACAGGTACACTGAAGCTTTCTTT.

The chain combines TRBV5-5 with TRBJ1-1; unclear D gene. V shed 0 bases and J shed 3 bases, with 12 bases lying between them. Germline V gene sequence: CDR1 SGHKS, CDR2 YYEKEE (reference sequence). The CDR3 has 15 amino acids. The chain's CDR3 is CASSLGVGWDTEAFF. In DNA, the CDR3 is TGTGCCAGCAGCTTGGGTGTCGGGTGGGACACTGAAGCTTTCTTT.

V is TRBV11-2 and J is TRBJ2-3; D gene ambiguous. V lost 5 bases and J 0 bases, leaving 6 bases between the germline ends. This CDR3 contains 13 residues. The germline gives CDR1 SGHAT, CDR2 FQNNGV. DNA for the CDR3: TGTGCCAGCAGCCTTGAAAGCACAGATACGCAGTATTTT. Encoded protein: CASSLESTDTQYF.